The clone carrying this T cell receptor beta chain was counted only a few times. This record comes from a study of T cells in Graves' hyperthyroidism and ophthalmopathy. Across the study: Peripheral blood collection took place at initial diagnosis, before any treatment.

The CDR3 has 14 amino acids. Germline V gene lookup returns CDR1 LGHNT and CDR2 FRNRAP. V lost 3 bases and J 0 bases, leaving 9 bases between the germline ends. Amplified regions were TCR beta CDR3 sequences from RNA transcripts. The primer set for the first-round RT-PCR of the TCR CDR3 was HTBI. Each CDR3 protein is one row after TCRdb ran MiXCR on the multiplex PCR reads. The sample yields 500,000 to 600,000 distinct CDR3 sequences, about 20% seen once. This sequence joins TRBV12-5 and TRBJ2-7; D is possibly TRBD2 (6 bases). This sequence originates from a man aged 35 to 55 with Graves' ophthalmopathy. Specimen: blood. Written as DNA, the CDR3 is TGTGCTAGTGGTTTAGGCGGGGACTCCTACGAGCAGTACTTC. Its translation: CASGLGGDSYEQYF.